The text below deals with one T cell receptor beta chain. These data belong to a study of blood T cell repertoires in COVID-19. Sequencing used immunoSEQ multiplex PCR; TCRdb keeps in-frame clones, though not all of them. The sample lists about 61,000 clones; less than 90% were seen once. V trimming: 4 bases; J trimming: 0 bases; junction bases outside the gene matches: 6. Germline CDR1 reads LNHDA; CDR2 reads SQIVND (reference sequence). The CDR3 runs 16 residues. The receptor was isolated from an elderly man in a cohort sampled during active COVID-19. This chain connects TRBV19 to TRBJ2-3, with 8 bases lining up with TRBD2. Sequenced sample: peripheral blood. The DNA of the CDR3 is TGTGCCAGTAGTACCACTAGCGGCCCTAGCACAGATACGCAGTATTTT. It codes for CASSTTSGPSTDTQYF.